Shown below are 4 T cell receptor beta chains from a single sample sequenced in a study of shared clonotypes between healthy human individuals (dated by TCRdb to the early 2020s). The receptor library was made with the immunoSEQ multiplex PCR assay. In its TCRdb copy, this immuneACCESS table keeps in-frame sequences only and misses some clones. Where compared with another copy, unresolved V genes explain less than half of these, and the others have no known cause. Across this sample there are approximately 470,000 clones, with roughly 80% seen only once. Clones ranked in the top ten supply about 12% of the sample. Material for sequencing was PBMCs. These receptor sequences come from a middle-aged woman in good health. Some clones in this sample may be carry-over from other donors' samples.

The rearrangement joins TRBV7-9 to TRBJ2-1; D is tentatively TRBD1 or TRBD2 (5 bases each). CDR1 SEHNR and CDR2 FQNEAQ come from the germline V gene (reference sequence). Trimming took 0 bases from V and 4 from J, leaving 10 bases between them. The CDR3 contains 15 residues. The CDR3 nucleotides are TGTGCCAGCAGCTTAGCGAAGCGGACATACAATGAGCAGTTCTTC. Protein: CASSLAKRTYNEQFF.

The rearrangement uses TRBV5-6 and TRBJ2-5, with D possibly called TRBD1 or TRBD2 (5 bases each). V shed 2 bases and J shed 0 bases, with 8 bases lying between them. The CDR3 sequence is 14 residues long. Germline V gives CDR1 SGHDT, CDR2 YYEEEE. This CDR3 reads CASSFRDDQETQYF. DNA of the CDR3: TGTGCCAGCAGCTTCCGGGACGACCAAGAGACCCAGTACTTC.

The chain combines TRBV7-9 with TRBJ1-5, with D possibly matching TRBD1 (5 bases). V dropped 5 bases and J dropped 4 bases, with 24 bases sitting between them. This CDR3 spans 18 amino acids. The V gene's germline CDR1 is SEHNR and CDR2 FQNEAQ (reference sequence). Written as DNA, the CDR3 is TGTGCCAGCAGCGCGACCGGGACGGCAGAGTACGTAAATCAGCCCCAGCATTTT. It encodes CASSATGTAEYVNQPQHF.

Comments on this clone: This likely traces to a read error, being one base from a far larger clone. The gene calls are TRBV11-2 and TRBJ1-1; no firm D call. Germline CDR1 and CDR2: SGHAT and FQNNGV. V was cut by 5 bases and J by 2 bases, with 12 bases left in between. This CDR3 comprises 14 residues. The CDR3: CASSHRRLNTEAFF. In DNA form, the CDR3 reads TGTGCCAGCAGCCATAGACGGTTAAACACTGAAGCTTTCTTT.